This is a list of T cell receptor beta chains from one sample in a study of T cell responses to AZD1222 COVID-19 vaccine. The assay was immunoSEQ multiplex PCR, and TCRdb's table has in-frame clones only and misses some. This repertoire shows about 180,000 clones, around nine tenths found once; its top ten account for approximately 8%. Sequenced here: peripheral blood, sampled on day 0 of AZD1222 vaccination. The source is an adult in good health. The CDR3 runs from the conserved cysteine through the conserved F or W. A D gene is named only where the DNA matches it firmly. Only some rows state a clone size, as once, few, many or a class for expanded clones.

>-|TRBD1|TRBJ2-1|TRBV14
CASSPPAHGQGAWNEQFF
TGTGCCAGCAGCCCCCCCGCCCACGGACAGGGGGCCTGGAATGAGCAGTTCTTC
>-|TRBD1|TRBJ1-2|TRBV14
CASSQQGDYGYTF
TGTGCCAGCAGCCAACAGGGGGACTATGGCTACACCTTC
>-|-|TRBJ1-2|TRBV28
CASTRRRGFKYGYTF
TGTGCCAGCACCCGTCGGAGGGGGTTTAAGTATGGCTACACCTTC
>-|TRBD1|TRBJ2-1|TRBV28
CASSSRTGGGDEQFF
TGTGCCAGCAGTTCCAGGACAGGGGGCGGCGATGAGCAGTTCTTC
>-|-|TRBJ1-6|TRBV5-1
CASSMINSPLHF
TGCGCCAGCAGCATGATCAATTCACCCCTCCACTTT
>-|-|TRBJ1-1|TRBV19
CASSIGTSMSMNTEAFF
TGTGCCAGTAGTATTGGGACCTCCATGAGCATGAACACTGAAGCTTTCTTT
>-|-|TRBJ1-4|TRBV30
CAWSVRGSGEKLFF
TGTGCCTGGAGTGTACGGGGTAGCGGTGAAAAACTGTTTTTT
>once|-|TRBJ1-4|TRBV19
CASRALGSGSGKLFF
TGTGCCAGTAGGGCCCTGGGGTCAGGGTCCGGAAAACTGTTTTTT
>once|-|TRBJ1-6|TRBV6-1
CASSDYLGRGAGSPLHF
TGTGCCAGCAGTGATTACCTTGGTAGGGGGGCAGGTTCACCCCTCCACTTT
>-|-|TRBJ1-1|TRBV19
CASTQQGAGLIGDTEAFF
TGTGCCAGTACCCAACAAGGGGCAGGGTTAATCGGGGACACTGAAGCTTTCTTT
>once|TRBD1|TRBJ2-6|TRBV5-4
CASSITGQGGVSGANVLTF
TGTGCCAGCAGCATCACAGGACAGGGGGGCGTCTCTGGGGCCAACGTCCTGACTTTC
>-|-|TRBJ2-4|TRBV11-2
CASSLRQGLGIQYF
TGTGCCAGCAGCTTAAGGCAGGGATTAGGCATTCAGTACTTC
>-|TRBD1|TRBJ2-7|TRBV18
CASSPDRVHEQYF
TGTGCCAGCTCACCGGACAGGGTCCACGAGCAGTACTTC
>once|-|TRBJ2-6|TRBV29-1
CSVNGPSGANVLTF
TGCAGCGTTAACGGCCCGTCCGGGGCCAACGTCCTGACTTTC
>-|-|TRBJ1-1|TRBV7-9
CASSSDGYEAFF
TGTGCCAGCAGCTCAGACGGGTACGAAGCTTTCTTT
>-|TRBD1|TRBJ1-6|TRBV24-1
CATRASGTVNSPLHF
TGTGCCACCAGAGCGTCCGGGACAGTCAATTCACCCCTCCACTTT
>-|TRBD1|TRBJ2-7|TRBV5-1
CASSSSGTGDYEQYF
TGCGCCAGCAGCTCCTCCGGGACAGGGGACTACGAGCAGTACTTC
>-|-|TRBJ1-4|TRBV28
CASSSIGGNEEKLFF
TGTGCCAGCAGTTCAATAGGGGGAAATGAAGAAAAACTGTTTTTT
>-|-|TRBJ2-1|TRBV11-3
CASSFQGWGEQFF
TGTGCCAGCAGCTTTCAGGGGTGGGGTGAGCAGTTCTTC
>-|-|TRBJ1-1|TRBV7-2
CASSSRGQALMNTEAFF
TGTGCCAGCAGCTCGAGGGGCCAGGCATTAATGAACACTGAAGCTTTCTTT
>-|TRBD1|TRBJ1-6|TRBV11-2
CASSSKRGQGYSPLHF
TGTGCCAGCAGCTCCAAGCGGGGACAGGGGTATTCACCCCTCCACTTT
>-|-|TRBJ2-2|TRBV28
CASRTPVSGELFF
TGTGCCAGCAGAACCCCGGTGAGCGGGGAGCTGTTTTTT
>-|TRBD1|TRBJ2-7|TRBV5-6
CASSEGQNYEQYF
TGTGCCAGCAGCGAGGGACAGAACTACGAGCAGTACTTC
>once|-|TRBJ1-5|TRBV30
CAWSVLQGAQPQHF
TGTGCCTGGAGTGTATTGCAGGGAGCTCAGCCCCAGCATTTT
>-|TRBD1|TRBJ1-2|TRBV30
CAWSGDSTNYGYTF
TGTGCCTGGAGTGGGGACAGCACAAACTATGGCTACACCTTC
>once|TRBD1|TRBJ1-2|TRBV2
CASSGSRDRQNYGYTF
TGTGCCAGCAGTGGTTCCCGGGACAGGCAAAACTATGGCTACACCTTC
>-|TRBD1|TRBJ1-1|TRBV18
CASSPSTGDTEAFF
TGTGCCAGCTCGCCCTCTACAGGGGACACTGAAGCTTTCTTT
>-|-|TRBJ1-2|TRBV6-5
CASTGRPPTNYGYTF
TGTGCCAGCACAGGACGCCCACCAACTAACTATGGCTACACCTTC
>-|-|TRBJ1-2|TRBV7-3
CASSFGAGYGYTF
TGTGCCAGCAGCTTTGGGGCAGGGTATGGCTACACCTTC
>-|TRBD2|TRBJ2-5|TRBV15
CATWGGQETQYF
TGTGCCACCTGGGGGGGCCAAGAGACCCAGTACTTC
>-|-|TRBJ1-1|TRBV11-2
CASSLLGSMNTEAFF
TGTGCCAGCAGCTTATTGGGGTCCATGAACACTGAAGCTTTCTTT
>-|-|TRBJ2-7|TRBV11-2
CASSLKGIYEQYF
TGTGCCAGCAGTTTAAAAGGGATCTACGAGCAGTACTTC
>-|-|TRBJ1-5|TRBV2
CASSERQGRQPQHF
TGTGCCAGCAGTGAAAGGCAGGGTAGACAGCCCCAGCATTTT
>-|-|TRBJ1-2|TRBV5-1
CASSLGQGSSYGYTF
TGCGCCAGCAGCTTGGGGCAGGGGAGTTCCTATGGCTACACCTTC
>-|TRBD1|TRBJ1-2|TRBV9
CASSGPGQGSAGYTF
TGTGCCAGCAGCGGACCGGGACAGGGCTCAGCCGGCTACACCTTC
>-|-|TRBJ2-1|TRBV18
CASSQLDRGRNEQFF
TGTGCCAGCTCACAATTGGACCGGGGCCGGAATGAGCAGTTCTTC
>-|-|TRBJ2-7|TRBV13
CASSLDINEQYF
TGTGCCAGCAGCTTAGACATCAACGAGCAGTACTTC
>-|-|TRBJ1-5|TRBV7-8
CASSTLQFQPQHF
TGTGCCAGCAGCACCTTGCAATTTCAGCCCCAGCATTTT
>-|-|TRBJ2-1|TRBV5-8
CASSPSLGRGPLSSYNEQFF
TGTGCCAGCAGCCCGTCCCTCGGCAGGGGTCCCTTGAGCTCCTACAATGAGCAGTTCTTC
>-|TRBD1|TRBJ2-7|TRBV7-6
CASSLGSILGQGANEQYF
TGTGCCAGCAGCTTAGGATCCATCCTTGGACAGGGGGCGAACGAGCAGTACTTC
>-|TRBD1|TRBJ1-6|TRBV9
CASSGGQGANNSPLHF
TGTGCCAGCAGCGGGGGACAGGGGGCCAATAATTCACCCCTCCACTTT
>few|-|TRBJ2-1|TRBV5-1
CASSPRTVNEQFF
TGCGCCAGCAGCCCGAGGACAGTCAATGAGCAGTTCTTC
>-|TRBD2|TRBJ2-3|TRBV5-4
CASRLSGGPTDTQYF
TGTGCCAGCAGACTTAGCGGGGGACCCACAGATACGCAGTATTTT
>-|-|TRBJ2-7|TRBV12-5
CASGLGVQQYF
TGTGCTAGTGGTCTGGGGGTGCAGCAGTACTTC
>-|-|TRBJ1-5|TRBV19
CASSIYPYQPQHF
TGTGCCAGTAGTATTTACCCTTACCAGCCCCAGCATTTT
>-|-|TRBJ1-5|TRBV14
CASSQGTTLPQHF
TGTGCCAGCAGCCAAGGGACAACTCTGCCCCAGCATTTT
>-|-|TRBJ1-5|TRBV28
CATDPEGSNQPQHF
TGTGCCACCGACCCCGAGGGAAGCAATCAGCCCCAGCATTTT
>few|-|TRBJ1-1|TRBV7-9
CASSLETVEAFF
TGTGCCAGCAGCTTAGAGACAGTTGAAGCTTTCTTT
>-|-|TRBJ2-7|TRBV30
CAWSVDSTYEQYF
TGTGCCTGGAGTGTGGACAGTACCTACGAGCAGTACTTC
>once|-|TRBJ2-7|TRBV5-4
CASNDFGGLIGEQYF
TGTGCCAGCAACGACTTCGGCGGACTTATCGGCGAGCAGTACTTC